Below, one T cell receptor (beta chain) is given with its context. These data come from a study of control samples from healthy donors and cancer patients. Trimming removed 11 bases from V and 2 bases from J, with 19 bases in between. The CDR3 spans 14 residues. Germline V CDR1 and CDR2: LNHNV, YYDKDF (reference sequence). Profiling relied on immunoSEQ multiplex PCR, and the TCRdb table lists in-frame clones only, not all of them. The table includes under 70,000 clones, about 90% detected once. The receptor's source is a man in his fifties or sixties with head and neck cancer. The sequenced sample consisted of PBMCs. The gene calls are TRBV15 and TRBJ2-7; D is uncertain. CDR3 residues: CASRARPPTYEQYF. The CDR3 DNA follows: TGTGCCTCACGGGCTAGACCCCCCACCTACGAGCAGTACTTC.